Below, one T cell receptor beta chain is given with its context. The antigen is not known. V shed 1 base and J 1 base; nucleotides not matched to a gene: 13. The germline CDR1 and CDR2 sequences are SGDLS and YYNGEE. The CDR3 sequence is 18 residues long. These data are taken from a study of cytomegalovirus exposure and HLA in healthy donors. Findings and caveats of the study: Later analysis showed most CMV-associated TCR beta chains appearing HLA-restricted. It is likely that the observed cluster of highly shared sequence variants was a sequencing artifact. The study listed some 160 cytomegalovirus-associated TCR beta chains.

The PCR contained 60 Vbeta and 13 Jbeta primers. Using immunoSEQ multiplex PCR, the repertoire was profiled, and TCRdb retains in-frame clones only, with some absent. The data show 150,000 to 200,000 clones, 60% to 85% seen once. V usage is TRBV9 and J usage is TRBJ1-1; 7 bases agree with TRBD1. Sequencing input: PBMCs. This clonotype was obtained from a female donor in good health and CMV-seronegative. The DNA of the CDR3 is TGTGCCAGCAGCGTATCGGCGGCAGGGGGAATTGCGAACACTGAAGCTTTCTTT. It yields the protein CASSVSAAGGIANTEAFF.